The present T cell receptor (beta chain) was sequenced within a study of blood T cell repertoires in COVID-19 (dated by TCRdb to the early 2020s). Study-wide context: Samples from collaborators originated in the United States, Italy and Spain and spanned both the acute and convalescent phases of COVID-19. Deeply sampled blood TCRbeta repertoires from subjects exposed to, actively infected with, or recovered from COVID-19 were included in the dataset. The material from the prospective study consisted of cDNA or gDNA derived from T cells, B-cell-depleted T cells, or PBMCs. Sample metadata almost always included a de-identified subject ID, COVID-19 status, age in years and sex. Samples came from the ongoing ImmuneRACE study (first 160 participants) plus 1,254 subjects from 6 global collaborators. The repertoires were released in a freely available public database meant as a resource for research on the immune response to SARS-CoV-2. Where HLA class I and class II types were available, the types were taken from metadata supplied by the sample provider, not from assay-based typing. The research as a whole found: Clinical and demographic metadata were provided uncurated, with the amount varying by source and participant.

As concerns this clone: Its antigen remains unidentified. Base qualities are not at hand, and no much larger clone is one base apart.

Deletion took 7 bases off V and 0 bases off J, with a span of 6 bases between the germline ends. The germline V gene specifies KGHDR as CDR1 and SFDVKD as CDR2. The CDR3, from cysteine to phenylalanine, totals 13 residues. Solely the CDR3 DNA is kept, with 39 bases framed from the first base. Participants in the prospective study were enrolled through a virtual design, were aged roughly 18 to 100 years, and lived in about two dozen United States geographic areas. In the prospective study, participants were assigned to cohorts based on the clinical history participants reported in a screening survey and a study questionnaire. ImmuneRACE Cohort 3 recovered participants were defined by two consecutive negative NP/OP PCR tests, healthcare professional clearance, or symptom resolution. Mobile phlebotomists in the prospective study collected whole blood, serum and a nasopharyngeal or oropharyngeal swab from every participant. Over a roughly 2-month period, participants in the prospective study had the option of providing additional blood draws and questionnaires. Blood samples from the prospective study were shipped frozen or at room temperature prior to DNA extraction.

TCRbeta CDR3 regions were amplified from genomic DNA by means of the immunoSEQ Assay, a bias-controlled multiplex PCR. Concerning the study's data processing: The number of nucleated cells in each sample was estimated by amplification of reference gene primers within the assay. To quantify the absolute abundance of each unique TCRbeta CDR3 rearrangement, sequence reads were collapsed and filtered. For each sample, productive Simpson clonality was calculated by taking the square root of Simpson's diversity index across productive rearrangements. The table comes from immuneACCESS by way of TCRdb, which keeps in-frame sequences with V and J called. Part of the clones is missing from these tables; in studies checked, under half for an unresolved V gene and the rest for unknown reasons. D and trimming were read from the DNA, whereas the V and J calls and clone size are those reported in that table. This sample comprises 300,000 to 400,000 clones, 90% of them detected only once. The ten largest make up roughly 2.5% of the sample.

The V and J segments used are TRBV24-1 and TRBJ2-1; 5 matching bases give a weak D call of TRBD2. The clonotype originates from a man aged 55 to 70 who had recovered from COVID-19. The sample taken for sequencing was PBMCs or T cells enriched from blood (not recorded which). The CDR3 amino acid sequence is: CATRGSSYNEQFF. The DNA reads as follows: TGTGCCACCAGGGGGAGCTCCTACAATGAGCAGTTCTTC.